This T cell receptor beta chain was identified during a study of cytomegalovirus exposure and HLA in healthy donors. The PCR had 60 Vbeta and 13 Jbeta primers. Sequencing used immunoSEQ multiplex PCR; TCRdb keeps in-frame clones, though not all of them. The sample carries about 31,000 clones, roughly 60% recorded once. In this sample, this clone turned up a few times. Germline assignment: CDR1 LGHNA and CDR2 YNFKEQ. V lost 7 bases and J lost 5, with 8 bases in between. This CDR3 is built from 11 residues. This rearrangement joins TRBV4-2 to TRBJ1-1; possible D gene TRBD1, 5 bases. Sequencing used PBMCs. This clonotype originated in a man in his forties or fifties in good health and CMV-seropositive. The CDR3 protein is CASTRQTEAFF. The DNA for the CDR3 is TGTGCCAGCACCAGACAGACTGAAGCTTTCTTT.